The next 30 T cell receptor beta chains were all read from a single sample in a study of T cell repertoires in cytomegalovirus infection (dated 2019 in TCRdb). Sequencing was carried out with an Illumina HiSeq 1500. The raw public reads went through TCRdb reprocessing: fastp at Q25, MiXCR clone calling, in-frame beta chains kept. Every distinct CDR3 protein forms one entry, paired with its most common genes and DNA. The sample yields some 280,000 distinct CDR3 sequences; roughly 13% were counted once. The ten most abundant clones make up 7.5% to 10% of the sample. Specimen: PBMCs. These receptors all stem from a human donor in good health (CMV status not recorded). Some clones in this sample may be carry-over from other donors' samples.

This clonotype was seen a few times. J is TRBJ1-1 and V is TRBV14; D is perhaps TRBD1 (5 bases). The CDR3 extends over 12 amino acids. Germline CDR1 and CDR2: SGHDN and FVKESK. V lost 3 bases to trimming and J lost 11 bases, with 13 bases between them. The CDR3 sequence: CASSQWGGDAFF. The DNA for the CDR3 is TGTGCCAGCAGCCAGTGGGGGGGTGATGCTTTCTTT.

This clonotype was detected ten times or more. V and J are TRBV7-3 and TRBJ2-3; the D gene is possibly TRBD2 (7 bases). Germline CDR1 reads SGHTA; CDR2 reads FQGTGA. Trimming left V 6 bases short and J 4 bases short, with 17 bases between. CDR3 length: 15 residues. The CDR3 is CASSPRGGPADTQYF. The CDR3 bases are TGTGCCAGCAGTCCAAGGGGGGGGCCCGCAGATACGCAGTATTTT.

The sample holds many counts of this clonotype. This chain connects TRBV7-3 to TRBJ2-1; 9 bases map to TRBD2. CDR1 SGHTA and CDR2 FQGTGA come from the germline V gene. V shed 2 bases and J 8 bases; nucleotides not matched to a gene: 7. The CDR3 spans 15 residues. DNA for the CDR3: TGTGCCAGCAGCTTACGCGGGGGGGCTGTCGATGAGCAGTTCTTC. This encodes CASSLRGGAVDEQFF.

This clonotype appeared many times. The chain carries TRBV4-1 and TRBJ2-7; 11 positions match TRBD2. The length of the CDR3 is 16 residues. From germline, CDR1 is MGHRA and CDR2 YSYEKL. The junction had 4 bases not matched to a gene; V was cut back by 0 bases and J by 3 bases. CDR3 sequence reads: CASSQDPSGGIYEQYF. DNA of the CDR3: TGCGCCAGCAGCCAAGACCCTAGCGGGGGGATCTACGAGCAGTACTTC.

This clonotype was observed a handful of times. The gene calls are TRBV6-6 and TRBJ2-2; maybe TRBD1 (5 bases). CDR3 size: 13 residues. In germline, CDR1 is MNHNY, CDR2 SVGAGI (reference sequence). V was clipped by 2 bases and J by 5 bases, with 6 bases between them. CDR3 DNA sequence: TGTGCCAGCAGTTACCCAGGGACCGGGGAGCTGTTTTTT. This encodes CASSYPGTGELFF.

This clonotype was found many times. This chain joins TRBV28 and TRBJ1-5, with TRBD1 as a possible D gene (5 bases). V was clipped by 3 bases and J by 7 bases, with 13 bases between them. Germline CDR1 MDHEN, CDR2 SYDVKM. The CDR3 runs to 14 residues. This CDR3 reads CASSLARPGQPQHF. DNA of the CDR3: TGTGCCAGCAGTTTGGCCCGCCCAGGGCAGCCCCAGCATTTT.

This clonotype was seen many times. V gene TRBV7-6 combines with J gene TRBJ2-1, with D possibly TRBD2 on 6 matching bases. This CDR3 region has 15 residues. The germline V and J ends were trimmed by 4 bases and 8 bases, with 18 bases remaining between them. In germline, CDR1 is SGHVS, CDR2 FNYEAQ. CDR3 loop: CASSSDSTSRHEQFF. The CDR3 bases are TGTGCCAGCAGCTCCGATTCCACTAGCAGGCATGAGCAGTTCTTC.

This clonotype was counted many times. V usage is TRBV7-2 and J usage is TRBJ1-1; no firm D call. Trimming removed 2 bases from V and 8 bases from J, with 12 bases in between. The CDR3 extends over 13 amino acids. Germline CDR1 is SGHTA and CDR2 is FQGNSA. The CDR3 DNA follows: TGTGCCAGCAGCTTAATAGTCGGGCGGGAAGCTTTCTTT. This sequence encodes CASSLIVGREAFF.

This clonotype was counted ten times or more. The V gene is TRBV14, the J gene TRBJ1-1; 9 nucleotides line up with TRBD1. Per germline, CDR1 SGHDN and CDR2 FVKESK. V dropped 5 bases and J dropped 4; count of bases not matched to a gene: 14. The CDR3 contains 17 residues. This CDR3 is CASSSKLGGQGGTEAFF. The CDR3, as DNA: TGTGCCAGCAGCTCCAAGCTTGGGGGACAGGGAGGCACTGAAGCTTTCTTT.

The rearrangement links TRBV6-2 or TRBV6-3 to TRBJ2-3, with TRBD2 as a possible D gene (6 bases). Trimming took off 2 bases at V and 2 bases at J, with 8 bases between the two ends. CDR1 and CDR2 (germline): MNHEY, SVGEGT. This CDR3 comprises 14 residues. The CDR3 region is CASSYPDYTDTQYF. The DNA for the CDR3 is TGTGCCAGCAGTTACCCGGACTACACAGATACGCAGTATTTT.

This clonotype was counted a few times. V is TRBV6-8 and J is TRBJ1-2, with TRBD1 matching over 11 bases. V lost 5 bases to trimming and J lost 5 bases; unmatched junction nucleotides: 7. Germline lookup yields CDR1 MNHGY and CDR2 SAAAGT. CDR3 length: 15 residues. As DNA, the CDR3 is TGTGCCAGCAGTAAGCCCGGACAGGGGGCATATGGCTACACCTTC. Translation: CASSKPGQGAYGYTF.

A few counts support this clonotype. V is TRBV2 and J is TRBJ1-1; D might be TRBD1 (6 bases). The germline V gene encodes CDR1 SNHLY and CDR2 FYNNEI. With 2 bases removed from V and 7 bases from J, the gap between germline ends came to 23 bases. CDR3 length: 17 residues. CDR3 nucleotides: TGTGCCAGCAGTGAATTGTCAGGGGAATGGGCGGGGGGTGAAGCTTTCTTT. Its protein product is CASSELSGEWAGGEAFF.

The rearrangement uses TRBV7-9 and TRBJ2-7; D is undetermined. The length of the CDR3 is 11 residues. CDR1 SEHNR and CDR2 FQNEAQ come from the germline V gene (reference sequence). V was pared by 5 bases and J by 4 bases, with 6 bases between. CDR3 coding DNA: TGTGCCAGCAGCGAGAGGTACGAGCAGTACTTC. It encodes CASSERYEQYF.

This clonotype showed up many times. This sequence joins TRBV7-8 and TRBJ2-5, with D uncertain. Trimming took 4 bases from V and 2 from J, leaving 8 bases between them. Per germline, CDR1 SGHVS and CDR2 FQNEAQ. There are 13 residues in the CDR3. CDR3 sequence reads: CASSSKGQETQYF. DNA of the CDR3: TGTGCCAGCAGCTCGAAGGGACAAGAGACCCAGTACTTC.

The table lists this clonotype with many counts. One end of the junction does not line up with germline, which may come from a read error. This chain uses TRBV14 with TRBJ2-6, with 7 bases lining up with TRBD1. The CDR3 spans 17 residues. Germline assignment: CDR1 SGHDN and CDR2 FVKESK. CDR3 DNA: TGTGCCAGCAGCGAAGACAGGGTGGCCTCTGGGGCCAACGTCCTGACTTTC. The encoded protein is CASSEDRVASGANVLTF.

This clonotype was picked up a small number of times. The chain couples TRBV25-1 to TRBJ1-2, with TRBD1 as a possible D gene (6 bases). The CDR3 totals 15 residues. Trimming shortened V by 1 base and J by 4 bases, and 13 bases separated the two germline ends. Germline CDR1 reads MGHDK; CDR2 reads SYGVNS. The CDR3 spells CASSELAGDLYGYTF. The CDR3 DNA sequence: TGTGCCAGCAGTGAATTGGCAGGGGATCTCTATGGCTACACCTTC.

A note on this clonotype: A read error is possible here, since a much larger clone lies one base away. V gene TRBV14 combines with J gene TRBJ2-7; tentative D call: TRBD1 (5 bases). The V gene's germline CDR1 is SGHDN and CDR2 FVKESK. The V end was cut by 4 bases, the J end by 2 bases, with 12 bases between. The CDR3 spans 14 residues. Written as DNA, the CDR3 is TGTGCCAGCAGCCCGATGACAGTGACCTACGAGCAGTACTTC. Amino acids: CASSPMTVTYEQYF.

This clonotype has just a few counts. V and J are TRBV28 and TRBJ2-3; D uncertain. The CDR3 consists of 17 residues. Germline loops: CDR1 MDHEN, CDR2 SYDVKM. Deletions cut 5 bases from V and 2 bases from J, with 20 bases between. The CDR3 bases are TGTGCCAGCAGTCCCCGGCGGACCGGAGTCCTCACAGATACGCAGTATTTT. Translating gives CASSPRRTGVLTDTQYF.

This clonotype has more than one count but fewer than ten. The rearrangement links TRBV29-1 to TRBJ2-5; 10 nucleotides line up with TRBD2. CDR3 length: 13 amino acids. V dropped 8 bases and J dropped 1; count of bases not matched to a gene: 4. CDR1 is SQVTM and CDR2 is ANQGSEA in the germline V gene. The CDR3 DNA sequence: TGCAGCACCCTAGCGGGGGTCCAAGAGACCCAGTACTTC. It encodes CSTLAGVQETQYF. Full variable domain (remainder filled in from reference TRBV29-1 and TRBJ2-5): SAVISQKPSRDICQRGTSLTIQCQVDSQVTMMFWYRQQPGQSLTLIATANQGSEATYESGFVIDKFPISRPNLTFSTLTVSNMSPEDSSIYLCSTLAGVQETQYFGPGTRLLVL.

The chain is built from TRBV7-9 and TRBJ2-4, with 7 bases identical to TRBD1. The V gene's germline CDR1 is SEHNR and CDR2 FQNEAQ (reference sequence). The CDR3 sequence is 16 residues long. V gave up 5 bases and J gave up 4 bases; unmatched junction bases: 11. The CDR3 loop reads CASSPRTGTLKNIQYF. CDR3 nucleotide sequence: TGTGCCAGCAGCCCACGGACAGGAACGCTTAAAAACATTCAGTACTTC.

This clonotype was detected only a few times. The chain carries TRBV5-1 and TRBJ2-1; TRBD2 aligns across 11 bases. Germline V CDR1 and CDR2: SGHRS, YFSETQ. V lost 4 bases, J lost 9 bases, and 9 bases stayed unmatched. The CDR3 has 15 residues. CDR3 bases: TGCGCCAGCAGCATACTAGCGGGGGCGACGGGTGAGCAGTTCTTC. As protein: CASSILAGATGEQFF.

This sequence joins TRBV6-2 or TRBV6-3 and TRBJ2-6, with D unresolved. V was pared by 5 bases and J by 4 bases, with 9 bases between. The germline V gene has CDR1 MNHEY and CDR2 SVGEGT. The CDR3 is 14 residues long. In DNA form, the CDR3 reads TGTGCCAGCAGTCCTATCAGAGGGGCCAACGTCCTGACTTTC. The encoded protein is CASSPIRGANVLTF.

In its sample, this clonotype was seen once. V usage is TRBV13 and J usage is TRBJ2-5; tentatively, D is TRBD1 (8 bases). Germline-derived CDR1 and CDR2 are PRHDT and FYEKMQ (reference sequence). CDR3 length: 16 residues. Trimming stripped 0 bases from V and 5 bases from J, with 16 bases between. CDR3 in DNA: TGTGCCAGCAGCTTAGGTATACAGGGGGGGACGGAGACCCAGTACTTC. Its translation: CASSLGIQGGTETQYF.

The chain links TRBV12-5 to TRBJ2-3, with 12 bases that match TRBD2. Trimming cost V 6 bases and J 4 bases; bases outside gene matches: 5. This CDR3 comprises 15 residues. CDR1 and CDR2 from the germline V gene are LGHNT and FRNRAP. This chain's CDR3 is CASGSSGGASDTQYF. The DNA for the CDR3 is TGTGCTAGTGGATCTAGCGGGGGGGCCTCAGATACGCAGTATTTT.

The chain carries TRBV29-1 and TRBJ1-1, with D possibly TRBD1 on 6 matching bases. V dropped 6 bases and J dropped 4 bases, with 18 bases sitting between them. In germline, CDR1 is SQVTM, CDR2 ANQGSEA. This CDR3 is built from 14 residues. Here the CDR3 DNA reads TGCAGCGTCAAAGGGGGACATATTCTCACTGAAGCTTTCTTT. Amino acid sequence: CSVKGGHILTEAFF.

This clonotype was recorded at least ten times. The rearrangement joins TRBV7-2 to TRBJ2-7, with D possibly being TRBD2 (6 bases). The CDR3 length is 12 residues. Trimming removed 5 bases at V and 7 bases at J, with 12 bases between. CDR1 SGHTA and CDR2 FQGNSA come from the germline V gene. The CDR3 loop reads CASSLAGREQYF. CDR3 DNA sequence: TGTGCCAGCAGCCTTGCGGGGAGGGAGCAGTACTTC.

This clonotype was counted ten times or more. The chain is built from TRBV15 and TRBJ2-3, with D unresolved. Deletions cut 0 bases from V and 5 bases from J, with 6 bases between. CDR1 and CDR2 from the germline V gene are LNHNV and YYDKDF (reference sequence). There are 13 residues in the CDR3. The CDR3 nucleotides read TGTGCCACCAGCAGAGATGTGGTAGATACGCAGTATTTT. It encodes CATSRDVVDTQYF.

This clonotype showed up just a few times. This rearrangement joins TRBV6-6 to TRBJ2-5, with 7 bases identical to TRBD1. With 10 bases clipped from V and 4 bases from J, the junction kept 9 bases outside the gene matches. This CDR3 is 13 amino acids long. Per the germline V gene, CDR1 is MNHNY and CDR2 is SVGAGI (reference sequence). CDR3 protein: CATSGQQRETQYF. The DNA of the CDR3 is TGTGCCACATCGGGACAGCAAAGAGAGACCCAGTACTTC.

The chain couples TRBV5-1 to TRBJ2-1; D is perhaps TRBD1 or TRBD2 (5 bases each). Germline values: CDR1 SGHRS, CDR2 YFSETQ. The CDR3 consists of 16 residues. The V end was cut by 2 bases, the J end by 8 bases, with 20 bases between. CDR3 sequence (DNA): TGCGCCAGCAGCTTTATCACAGGAGGCGCGAGTTATGAGCAGTTCTTC. This gives the protein CASSFITGGASYEQFF.

This clonotype was observed at least ten times. The DNA of the CDR3 is TGTGCCAGCAGACCTGGGACAGGAACGAATCAGCCCCAGCATTTT. Its translation is CASRPGTGTNQPQHF. This chain uses TRBV7-2 with TRBJ1-5; the match to TRBD1 covers 8 bases. The CDR3 runs to 15 residues. J lost 4 bases, V lost 6 bases, and 8 bases had no gene match. Germline-derived CDR1 and CDR2 are SGHTA and FQGNSA.